The entry that follows covers one TCR beta chain sequence. The data belong to a study of tumor T cells in aggressive B-cell lymphoma. TCRdb's copy holds only in-frame clones and misses some; the assay was immunoSEQ multiplex PCR. The table shows around 10,000 clones, with roughly 91% occurring only once. This receptor was obtained from an adult with diffuse large B cell lymphoma. Sequencing input: tumor tissue.

The CDR3 sequence is CASSYEGTYGYTF. CDR3 sequence (DNA): TGTGCCAGCAGTTACGAGGGTACCTATGGCTACACCTTC. The chain joins TRBV6-5 to TRBJ1-2, with no clear D. The V end lost 2 bases, the J end lost 4 bases, and 8 bases lay between the germline ends. Germline CDR1 is MNHEY and CDR2 is SVGAGI. The CDR3 loop spans 13 amino acids.